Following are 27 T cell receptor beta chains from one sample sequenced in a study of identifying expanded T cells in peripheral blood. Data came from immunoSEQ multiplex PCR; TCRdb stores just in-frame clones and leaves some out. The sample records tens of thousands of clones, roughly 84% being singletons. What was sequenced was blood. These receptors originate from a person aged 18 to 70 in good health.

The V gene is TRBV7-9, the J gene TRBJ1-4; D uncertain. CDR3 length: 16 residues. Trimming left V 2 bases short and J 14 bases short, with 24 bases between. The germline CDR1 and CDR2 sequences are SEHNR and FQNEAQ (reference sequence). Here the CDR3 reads CASSLSLDDGHDGLFF. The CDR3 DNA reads TGTGCCAGCAGCTTATCTTTGGACGACGGGCACGATGGCCTGTTTTTT.

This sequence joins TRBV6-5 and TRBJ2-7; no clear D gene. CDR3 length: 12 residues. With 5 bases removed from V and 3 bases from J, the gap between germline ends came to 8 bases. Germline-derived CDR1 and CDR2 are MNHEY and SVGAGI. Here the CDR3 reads CASSDGYYEQYF. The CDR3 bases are TGTGCCAGCAGTGACGGTTACTACGAGCAGTACTTC.

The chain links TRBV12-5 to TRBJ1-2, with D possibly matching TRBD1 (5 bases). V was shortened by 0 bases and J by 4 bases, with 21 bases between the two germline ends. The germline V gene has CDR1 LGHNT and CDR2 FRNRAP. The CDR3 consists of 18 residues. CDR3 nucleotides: TGTGCTAGTGGTTTGGTAAGGTCGGAGGGGCTCGTCCCCTATGGCTACACCTTC. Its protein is CASGLVRSEGLVPYGYTF.

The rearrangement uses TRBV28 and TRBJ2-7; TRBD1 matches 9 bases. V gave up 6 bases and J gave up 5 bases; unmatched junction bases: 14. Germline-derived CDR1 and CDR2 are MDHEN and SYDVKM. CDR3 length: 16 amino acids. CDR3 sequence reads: CASSPTRTGTGHEQYF. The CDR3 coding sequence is TGTGCCAGCAGCCCTACCAGGACCGGGACAGGGCACGAGCAGTACTTC. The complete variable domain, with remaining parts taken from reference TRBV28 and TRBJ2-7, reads DVKVTQSSRYLVKRTGEKVFLECVQDMDHENMFWYRQDPGLGLRLIYFSYDVKMKEKGDIPEGYSVSREKKERFSLILESASTNQTSMYLCASSPTRTGTGHEQYFGPGTRLTVT.

The CDR3 loop reads CASSPRGDRGPYEQYF. In DNA, the CDR3 is TGTGCCAGCAGCCCCCGGGGGGACAGGGGACCCTACGAGCAGTACTTC. This chain joins TRBV6-6 and TRBJ2-7; 10 bases map to TRBD1. Germline lookup yields CDR1 MNHNY and CDR2 SVGAGI (reference sequence). V was clipped by 6 bases and J by 2 bases; unmatched bases: 10. CDR3 size: 16 residues.

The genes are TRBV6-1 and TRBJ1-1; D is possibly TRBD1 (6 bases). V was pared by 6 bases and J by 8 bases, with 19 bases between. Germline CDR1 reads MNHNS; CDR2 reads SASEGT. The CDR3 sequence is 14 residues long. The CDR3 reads CASSARTVIPEAFF. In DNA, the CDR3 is TGTGCCAGCAGCGCGAGGACAGTGATACCGGAAGCTTTCTTT.

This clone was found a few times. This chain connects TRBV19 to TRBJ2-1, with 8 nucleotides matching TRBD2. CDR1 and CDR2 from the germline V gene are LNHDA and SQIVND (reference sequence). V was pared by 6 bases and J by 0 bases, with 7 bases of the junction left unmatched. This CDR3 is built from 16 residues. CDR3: CASSTPLAGSYNEQFF. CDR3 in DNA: TGTGCCAGTAGCACCCCCCTAGCGGGCTCCTACAATGAGCAGTTCTTC.

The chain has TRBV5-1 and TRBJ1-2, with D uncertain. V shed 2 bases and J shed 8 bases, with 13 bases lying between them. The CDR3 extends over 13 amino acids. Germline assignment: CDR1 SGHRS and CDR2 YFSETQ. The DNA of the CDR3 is TGCGCCAGCAGCTTCTTGGGTTCTGAAGGCTACACCTTC. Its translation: CASSFLGSEGYTF. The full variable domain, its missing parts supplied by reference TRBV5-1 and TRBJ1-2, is KAGVTQTPRYLIKTRGQQVTLSCSPISGHRSVSWYQQTPGQGLQFLFEYFSETQRNKGNFPGRFSGRQFSNSRSEMNVSTLELGDSALYLCASSFLGSEGYTFGSGTRLTVV.

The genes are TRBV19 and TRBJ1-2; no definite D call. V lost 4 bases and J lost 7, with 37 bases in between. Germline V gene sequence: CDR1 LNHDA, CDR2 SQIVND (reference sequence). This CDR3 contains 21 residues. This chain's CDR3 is CASSKRSPPGGLPLPTPGYTF. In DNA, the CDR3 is TGTGCCAGTAGTAAACGCTCCCCCCCGGGCGGGCTACCCCTCCCAACTCCTGGCTACACCTTC. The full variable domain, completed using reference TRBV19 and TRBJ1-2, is DGGITQSPKYLFRKEGQNVTLSCEQNLNHDAMYWYRQDPGQGLRLIYYSQIVNDFQKGDIAEGYSVSREKKESFPLTVTSAQKNPTAFYLCASSKRSPPGGLPLPTPGYTFGSGTRLTVV.

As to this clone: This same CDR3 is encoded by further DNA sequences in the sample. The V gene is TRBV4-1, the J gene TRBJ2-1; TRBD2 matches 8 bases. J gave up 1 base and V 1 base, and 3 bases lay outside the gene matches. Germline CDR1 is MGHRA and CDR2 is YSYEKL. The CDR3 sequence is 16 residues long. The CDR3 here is CASSQVSGRSYNEQFF. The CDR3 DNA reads TGCGCCAGCAGCCAAGTCAGCGGGAGATCCTACAATGAGCAGTTCTTC.

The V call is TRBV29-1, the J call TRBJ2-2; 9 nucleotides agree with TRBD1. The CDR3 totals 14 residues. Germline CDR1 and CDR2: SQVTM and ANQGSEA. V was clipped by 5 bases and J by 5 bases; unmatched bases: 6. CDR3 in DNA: TGCAGCGTTCGGACAGGGGCGGGAACCGGGGAGCTGTTTTTT. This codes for CSVRTGAGTGELFF.

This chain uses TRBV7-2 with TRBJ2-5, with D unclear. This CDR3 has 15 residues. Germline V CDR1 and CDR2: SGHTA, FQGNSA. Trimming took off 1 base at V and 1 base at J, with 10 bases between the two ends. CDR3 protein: CASSLGGITQETQYF. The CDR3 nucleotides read TGTGCCAGCAGCTTAGGAGGTATAACCCAAGAGACCCAGTACTTC.

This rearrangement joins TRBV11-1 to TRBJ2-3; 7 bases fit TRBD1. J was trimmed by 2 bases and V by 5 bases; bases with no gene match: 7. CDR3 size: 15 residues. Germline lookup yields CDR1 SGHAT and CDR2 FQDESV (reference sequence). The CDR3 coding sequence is TGTGCCAGCAGCCCCCAGGGACAGCCCACAGATACGCAGTATTTT. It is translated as CASSPQGQPTDTQYF.

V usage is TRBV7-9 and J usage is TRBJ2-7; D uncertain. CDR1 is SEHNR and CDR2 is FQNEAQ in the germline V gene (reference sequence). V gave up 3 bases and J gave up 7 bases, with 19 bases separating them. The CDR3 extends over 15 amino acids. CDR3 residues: CASSLRSSQFGEQYF. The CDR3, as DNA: TGTGCCAGCAGCTTGCGTAGCTCTCAATTCGGGGAGCAGTACTTC.

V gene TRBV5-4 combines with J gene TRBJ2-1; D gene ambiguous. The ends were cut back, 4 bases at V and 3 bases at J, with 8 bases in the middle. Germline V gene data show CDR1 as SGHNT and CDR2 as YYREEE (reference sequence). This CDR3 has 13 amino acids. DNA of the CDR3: TGTGCCAGCAGCCCCGGAGACTACAATGAGCAGTTCTTC. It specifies CASSPGDYNEQFF.

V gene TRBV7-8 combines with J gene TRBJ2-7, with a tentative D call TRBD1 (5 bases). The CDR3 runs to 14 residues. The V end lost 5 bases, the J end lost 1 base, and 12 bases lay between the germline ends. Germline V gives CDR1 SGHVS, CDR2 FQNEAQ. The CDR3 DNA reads TGTGCCAGCAGCCAGGGCCGCCTTTCCTACGAGCAGTACTTC. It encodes CASSQGRLSYEQYF.

The CDR3 is CASSQASGADTQYF. CDR3 DNA: TGTGCCAGCAGCCAAGCCTCCGGGGCAGATACGCAGTATTTT. J is TRBJ2-3 and V is TRBV4-2; a possible D gene is TRBD2 (5 bases). Germline CDR1 is LGHNA and CDR2 is YNFKEQ. The CDR3 sequence is 14 residues long. V was clipped by 1 base and J by 4 bases, with 9 bases between them.

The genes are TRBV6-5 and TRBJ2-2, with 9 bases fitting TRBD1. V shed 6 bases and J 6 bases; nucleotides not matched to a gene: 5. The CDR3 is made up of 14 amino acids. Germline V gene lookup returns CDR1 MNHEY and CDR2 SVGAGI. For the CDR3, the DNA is TGTGCCAGCAGACCGGACAGGGGCGCCGGGGAGCTGTTTTTT. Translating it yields CASRPDRGAGELFF.

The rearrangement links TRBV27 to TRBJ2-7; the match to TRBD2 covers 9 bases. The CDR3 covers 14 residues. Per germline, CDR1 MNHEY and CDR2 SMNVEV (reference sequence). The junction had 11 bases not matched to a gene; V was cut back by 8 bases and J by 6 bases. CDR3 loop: CASAIAGADSEQYF. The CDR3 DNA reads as TGTGCCAGCGCCATAGCGGGAGCAGACTCCGAGCAGTACTTC.

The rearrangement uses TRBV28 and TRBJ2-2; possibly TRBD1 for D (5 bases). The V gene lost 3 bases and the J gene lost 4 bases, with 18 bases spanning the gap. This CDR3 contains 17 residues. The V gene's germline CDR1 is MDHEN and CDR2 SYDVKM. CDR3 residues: CASSLLAVGVVTGELFF. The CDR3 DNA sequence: TGTGCCAGCAGTTTGTTGGCGGTAGGGGTAGTCACCGGGGAGCTGTTTTTT.

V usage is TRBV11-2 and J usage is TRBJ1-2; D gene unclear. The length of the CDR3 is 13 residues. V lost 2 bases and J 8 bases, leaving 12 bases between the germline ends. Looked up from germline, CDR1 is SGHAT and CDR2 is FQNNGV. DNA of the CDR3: TGTGCCAGCAGCTTACTACGGACTGGGGGCTACACCTTC. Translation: CASSLLRTGGYTF.

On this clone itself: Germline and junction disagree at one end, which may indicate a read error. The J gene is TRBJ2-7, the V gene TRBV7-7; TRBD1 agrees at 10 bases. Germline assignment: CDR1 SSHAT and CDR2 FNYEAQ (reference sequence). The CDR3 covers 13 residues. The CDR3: CASSRGQGGEQYF. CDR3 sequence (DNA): TGTGCTAGCAGTAGAGGACAGGGGGGAGAGCAGTACTTC.

CDR3 loop: CASSLDRGIYEQYF. CDR3 coding DNA: TGTGCCAGCAGTTTGGATAGGGGAATTTACGAGCAGTACTTC. V usage is TRBV28 and J usage is TRBJ2-7, with D perhaps matching TRBD1 (5 bases). The V and J ends lost 3 bases and 4 bases respectively, with 13 bases between them. The CDR3 is 14 residues long. CDR1 is MDHEN, CDR2 SYDVKM, per germline.

The CDR3 loop is CASKKGQPSYGYTF. The CDR3, as DNA: TGTGCCAGCAAGAAGGGACAGCCAAGCTATGGCTACACCTTC. This rearrangement joins TRBV6-1 to TRBJ1-2, with 7 bases fitting TRBD1. The CDR3 runs to 14 residues. Germline CDR1 reads MNHNS; CDR2 reads SASEGT. V lost 7 bases, J lost 4 bases, and 9 bases stayed unmatched.

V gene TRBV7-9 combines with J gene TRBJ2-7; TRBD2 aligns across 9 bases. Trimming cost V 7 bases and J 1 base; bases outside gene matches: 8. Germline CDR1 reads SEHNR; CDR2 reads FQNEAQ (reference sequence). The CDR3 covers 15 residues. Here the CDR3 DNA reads TGTGCCAGCAACCGAGCCAGCGGGAGGTCCTACGAGCAGTACTTC. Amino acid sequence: CASNRASGRSYEQYF.

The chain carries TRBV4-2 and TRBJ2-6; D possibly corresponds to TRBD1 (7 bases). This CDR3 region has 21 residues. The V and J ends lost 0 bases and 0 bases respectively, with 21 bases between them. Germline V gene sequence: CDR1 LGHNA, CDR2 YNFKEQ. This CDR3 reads CASSQDDRDFFSVSGANVLTF. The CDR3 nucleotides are TGTGCCAGCAGCCAAGATGACAGGGACTTCTTCTCCGTCTCTGGGGCCAACGTCCTGACTTTC.

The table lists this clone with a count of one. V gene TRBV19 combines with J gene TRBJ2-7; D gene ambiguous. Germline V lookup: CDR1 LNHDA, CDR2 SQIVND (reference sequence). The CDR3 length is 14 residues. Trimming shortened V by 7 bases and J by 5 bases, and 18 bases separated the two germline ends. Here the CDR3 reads CASKVRGSGNEQYF. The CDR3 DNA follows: TGTGCCAGTAAGGTTCGCGGCAGTGGAAACGAGCAGTACTTC.